This T cell receptor beta chain is drawn from a study of T cells in Graves' hyperthyroidism and ophthalmopathy. From RNA transcripts, TCR beta CDR3 regions were amplified. With the HTBI primer set, the TCR CDR3 went through a first round of RT-PCR. TCRdb re-derived calls from the multiplex PCR reads in MiXCR, one entry per CDR3 protein. Of about 550,000 distinct CDR3 sequences listed, less than 25% are singletons. The CDR3 length is 14 residues. The V and J ends lost 3 bases and 0 bases, in that order; junction bases with no gene match: 1. Recently diagnosed hyperthyroidism of less than 2 months' duration affected patients aged 18 to 65. This clonotype has at least ten counts.

This clonotype originated in a young man with Graves' hyperthyroidism. Specimen: blood. This sequence joins TRBV12-3 or TRBV12-4 and TRBJ2-7; 8 bases are shared with TRBD1. Written as DNA, the CDR3 is TGTGCCAGCAGTTTCGGACAGGGCTCCTACGAGCAGTACTTC. As protein: CASSFGQGSYEQYF.